These 3 T cell receptor beta chains came from one sample sequenced in a study of CD8 T cells in ankylosing spondylitis (dated by TCRdb to about 2017). The paper's findings and limits, for the study overall: Blood from ankylosing spondylitis patients appeared to be characterized by a TCR beta motif composed of eight highly homologous amino acid variants.

These receptors' targets are unknown. The method behind the library was 5' RACE. Reads for this sample came from an Illumina HiSeq 2500. TCRdb passed the public sequencing reads through fastp at Q25 and MiXCR, retaining productive beta sequences. Rows with one shared CDR3 protein collapse into an entry with the most common genes and DNA. The sample profile shows about 510,000 distinct CDR3 sequences; over 4% of them were found once. Clones ranked in the top ten supply around 3.6% of the sample. The sample consisted of blood, either unsorted or a sorted T cell fraction (not recorded which). The receptors here all came from a male donor with ankylosing spondylitis.

In this sample, this clonotype turned up many times. The CDR3 sequence is CASSDSGSGANVLTF. DNA for the CDR3: TGCGCCAGCAGCGATTCAGGCTCTGGGGCCAACGTCCTGACTTTC. This chain uses TRBV5-1 with TRBJ2-6, with D unresolved. Germline lookup yields CDR1 SGHRS and CDR2 YFSETQ. This CDR3 spans 15 amino acids. V was shortened by 4 bases and J by 0 bases, with 8 bases between the two germline ends.

This clonotype was seen repeatedly, ten times or more. The gene calls are TRBV7-2 and TRBJ2-7; D is possibly TRBD2 (6 bases). Trimming took off 1 base at V and 3 bases at J, with 13 bases between the two ends. In germline, CDR1 is SGHTA, CDR2 FQGNSA. There are 15 residues in the CDR3. The CDR3 is CASSLEAGTYYEQYF. The DNA for the CDR3 is TGTGCCAGCAGCTTAGAGGCGGGGACCTACTACGAGCAGTACTTC.

There are many counts of this clonotype. V and J are TRBV5-1 and TRBJ2-3; TRBD1 might be the D (6 bases). The CDR3 has 17 amino acids. Germline CDR1 reads SGHRS; CDR2 reads YFSETQ. With 3 bases removed from V and 1 base from J, the gap between germline ends came to 18 bases. The CDR3, as DNA: TGCGCCAGCAGCTCCGAACTAAAGGGACACCGCACAGATACGCAGTATTTT. Protein product: CASSSELKGHRTDTQYF.